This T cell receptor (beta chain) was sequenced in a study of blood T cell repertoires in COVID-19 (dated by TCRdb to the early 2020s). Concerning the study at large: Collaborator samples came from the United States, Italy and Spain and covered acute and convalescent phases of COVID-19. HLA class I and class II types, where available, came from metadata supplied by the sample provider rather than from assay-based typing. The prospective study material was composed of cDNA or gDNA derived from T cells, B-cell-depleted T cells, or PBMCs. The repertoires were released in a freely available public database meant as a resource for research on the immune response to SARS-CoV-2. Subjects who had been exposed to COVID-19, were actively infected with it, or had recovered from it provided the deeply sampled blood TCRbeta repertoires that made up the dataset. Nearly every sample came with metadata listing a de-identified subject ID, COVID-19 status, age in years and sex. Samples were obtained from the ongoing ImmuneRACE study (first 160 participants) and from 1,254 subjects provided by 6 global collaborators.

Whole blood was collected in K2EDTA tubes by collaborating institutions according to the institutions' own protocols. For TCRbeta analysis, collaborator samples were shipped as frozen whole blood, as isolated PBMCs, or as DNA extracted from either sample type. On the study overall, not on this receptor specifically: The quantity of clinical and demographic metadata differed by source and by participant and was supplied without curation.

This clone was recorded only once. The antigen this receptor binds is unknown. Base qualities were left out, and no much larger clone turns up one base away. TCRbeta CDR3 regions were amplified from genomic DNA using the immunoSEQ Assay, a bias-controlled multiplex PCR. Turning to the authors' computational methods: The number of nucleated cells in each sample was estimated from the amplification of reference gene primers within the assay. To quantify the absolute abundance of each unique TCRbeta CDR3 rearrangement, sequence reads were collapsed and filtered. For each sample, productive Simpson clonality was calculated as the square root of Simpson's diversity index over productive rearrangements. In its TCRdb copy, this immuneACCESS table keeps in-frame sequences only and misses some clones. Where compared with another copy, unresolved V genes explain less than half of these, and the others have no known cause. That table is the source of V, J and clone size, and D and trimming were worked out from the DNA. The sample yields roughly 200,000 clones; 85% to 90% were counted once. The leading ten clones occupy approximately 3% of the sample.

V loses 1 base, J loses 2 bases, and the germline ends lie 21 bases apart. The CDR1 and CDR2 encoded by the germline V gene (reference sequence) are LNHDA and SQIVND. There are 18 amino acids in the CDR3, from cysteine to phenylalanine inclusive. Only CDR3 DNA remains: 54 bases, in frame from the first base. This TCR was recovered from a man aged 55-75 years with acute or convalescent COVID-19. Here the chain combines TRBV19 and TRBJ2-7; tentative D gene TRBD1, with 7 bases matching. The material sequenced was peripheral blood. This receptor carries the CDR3 CASSIGVPGAGGTYEQYF. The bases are TGTGCCAGTAGTATAGGCGTTCCCGGGGCAGGGGGGACCTACGAGCAGTACTTC.